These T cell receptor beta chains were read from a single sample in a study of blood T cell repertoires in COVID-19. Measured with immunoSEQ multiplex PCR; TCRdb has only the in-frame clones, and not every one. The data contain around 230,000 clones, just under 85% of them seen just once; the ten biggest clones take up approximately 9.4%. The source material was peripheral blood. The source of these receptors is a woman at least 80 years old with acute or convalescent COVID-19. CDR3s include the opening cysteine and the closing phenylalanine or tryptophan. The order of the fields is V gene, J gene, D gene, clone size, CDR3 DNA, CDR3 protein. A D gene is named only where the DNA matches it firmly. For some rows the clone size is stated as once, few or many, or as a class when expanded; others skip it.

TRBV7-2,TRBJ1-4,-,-,TGTGCCAGCAGCTTAGAGGGGGTTGATGAAAAACTGTTTTTT,CASSLEGVDEKLFF
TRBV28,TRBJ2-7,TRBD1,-,TGTGCCAGCAGTTACACCCTCGGACAGGGGACCTTCTACGAGCAGTACTTC,CASSYTLGQGTFYEQYF
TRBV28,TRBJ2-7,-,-,TGTGCCAGCAGTAGGGGTAGAGCCTACGAGCAGTACTTC,CASSRGRAYEQYF
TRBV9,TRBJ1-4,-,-,TGTGCCAGCAGCCCTCATAAAGTAAGGACAGCTGAAAATGAAAAACTGTTTTTT,CASSPHKVRTAENEKLFF
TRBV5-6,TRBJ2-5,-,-,TGTGCCAGCAGCTTGGTGCCGGGACACCGGGAGACCCAGTACTTC,CASSLVPGHRETQYF
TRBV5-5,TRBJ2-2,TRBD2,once,TGTGCCAGCAGCTTAATAGCGGGGACCGGGGAGCTGTTTTTT,CASSLIAGTGELFF
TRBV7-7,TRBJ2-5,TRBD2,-,TGTGCTAGCAGCCCGGGACTAGCGGGGGGTATGGAGACCCAGTACTTC,CASSPGLAGGMETQYF
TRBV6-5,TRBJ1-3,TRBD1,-,TGTGCCAGCATAAGGGGGCTAGGGGGAAACACCATATATTTT,CASIRGLGGNTIYF
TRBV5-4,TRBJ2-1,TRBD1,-,TGTGCCAGCAGCGCCAGGACAGGACAATCCTACAATGAGCAGTTCTTC,CASSARTGQSYNEQFF
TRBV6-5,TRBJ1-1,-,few,TGTGCCGCGGGGAGGGAGGCCATGAACACTGAAGCTTTCTTT,CAAGREAMNTEAFF
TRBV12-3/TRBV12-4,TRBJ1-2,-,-,TGTGCCAGCAGCCAAAACTATGGCTACACCTTC,CASSQNYGYTF
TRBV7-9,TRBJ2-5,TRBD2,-,TGTGCCAGCAGCTTGCCTAGCGGGGGGGCGGAGACCCAGTACTTC,CASSLPSGGAETQYF
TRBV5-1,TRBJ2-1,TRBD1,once,TGCGCCAGCAGCCCAAGCACAGGGGGCAATGAGCAGTTCTTC,CASSPSTGGNEQFF
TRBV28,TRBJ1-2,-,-,TGTGCCAGCAGCTCTGCGGGGAACTATGGCTACACCTTC,CASSSAGNYGYTF
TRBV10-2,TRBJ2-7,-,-,TGCGCCAGCAGTGAGACCCGGACAGTCCTAAGTGACGAGCAGTACTTC,CASSETRTVLSDEQYF
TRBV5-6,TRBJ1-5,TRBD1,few,TGTGCCAGCAGTCAGGACAGGGGGCAGAGCAATCAGCCCCAGCATTTT,CASSQDRGQSNQPQHF
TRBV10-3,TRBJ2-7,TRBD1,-,TGTGCCCTCGGGACAGGGGGTCACGAGCAGTACTTC,CALGTGGHEQYF
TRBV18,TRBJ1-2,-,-,TGTGCCAGCTCACCAGGCGGCAACTATGGCTACACCTTC,CASSPGGNYGYTF
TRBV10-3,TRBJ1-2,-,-,TGTGCCATCAGCGCCTTAACAGGGTCAGGGGGCTACACCTTC,CAISALTGSGGYTF
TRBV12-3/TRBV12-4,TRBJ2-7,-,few,TGTGCCAGCAGTTTGGCAGGGGCTTACGAGCAGTACTTC,CASSLAGAYEQYF
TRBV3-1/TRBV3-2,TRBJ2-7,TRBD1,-,TGTGCCAGCAGCCAAGTCACCCGGGCCGGGACAGGGGGTTTCGAGCAGTACTTC,CASSQVTRAGTGGFEQYF
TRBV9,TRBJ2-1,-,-,TGTGCCAGCAGCGTCGGTTACAATGAGCAGTTCTTC,CASSVGYNEQFF
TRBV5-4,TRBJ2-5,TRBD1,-,TGTGCCAGCAGCTATAGGACAGGGGTCCAAGAGACCCAGTACTTC,CASSYRTGVQETQYF
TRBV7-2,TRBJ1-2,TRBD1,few,TGTGCCAGCAGCCTAAGGGACAGACTGGTCTATGGCTACACCTTC,CASSLRDRLVYGYTF
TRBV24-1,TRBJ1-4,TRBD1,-,TGTGCCACCAGCGCCTCGGGACAGGGTAATGAAAAACTGTTTTTT,CATSASGQGNEKLFF
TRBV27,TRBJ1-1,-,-,TGTGCCAGCAGTTTACTTCGCAGCACTGAAGCTTTCTTT,CASSLLRSTEAFF
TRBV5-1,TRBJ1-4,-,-,TGCGCCAGCAGCTTGGCCTCGGAGGACAGTCTGTTTTTT,CASSLASEDSLFF
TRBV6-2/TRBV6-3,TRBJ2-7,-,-,TGTGCCAGCAGTTCTCCCTCCCTAGGCTACGAGCAGTACTTC,CASSSPSLGYEQYF
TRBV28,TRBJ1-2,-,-,TGTGCCAGCAGCCGCGGGCGGTATGGCTACACCTTC,CASSRGRYGYTF
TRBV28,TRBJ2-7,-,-,TGTGCCAGCAGTTTACGGGACTTCCGGACGGCTTACGAGCAGTACTTC,CASSLRDFRTAYEQYF
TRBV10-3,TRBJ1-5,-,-,TGTGCCATCAGTGAGTCGACTAGTCAGCCCCAGCATTTT,CAISESTSQPQHF
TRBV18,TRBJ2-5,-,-,TGTGCCAGCTCACAGGGGCCGGAGACCCAGTACTTC,CASSQGPETQYF
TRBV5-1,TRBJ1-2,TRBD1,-,TGCGCCAGCAGCTTGGCCATTATAGGACAGGGTTTACGTGGCTACACCTTC,CASSLAIIGQGLRGYTF
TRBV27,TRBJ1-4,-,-,TGTGCCAGCAGTTTCGGCCGAGGGGAAAAACTGTTTTTT,CASSFGRGEKLFF
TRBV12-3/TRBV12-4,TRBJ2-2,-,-,TGTGCCAGCATGCGAGAGGTCACCGGGGAGCTGTTTTTT,CASMREVTGELFF
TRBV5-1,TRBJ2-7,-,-,TGCGCCAGCAGCTCCTCGACAGGGAGGAGCCACGAGCAGTACTTC,CASSSSTGRSHEQYF
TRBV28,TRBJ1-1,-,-,TGTGCCAGCAGTTTATCCGTCAGGAACACTGAAGCTTTCTTT,CASSLSVRNTEAFF
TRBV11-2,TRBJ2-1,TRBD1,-,TGTGCCAGCAGCTTAGATCCGGGACAGGGGGCATACAATGAGCAGTTCTTC,CASSLDPGQGAYNEQFF
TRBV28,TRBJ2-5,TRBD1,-,TGTGCCAGCAGTCTACAGGGGGAGAAAGAGACCCAGTACTTC,CASSLQGEKETQYF
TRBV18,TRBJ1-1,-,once,TGTGCCAGCTCACCTAGCAGGGACACTGAAGCTTTCTTT,CASSPSRDTEAFF
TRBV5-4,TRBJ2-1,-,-,TGTGCCAGCAGCTTGGTTTCGTTAAATGAGCAGTTCTTC,CASSLVSLNEQFF
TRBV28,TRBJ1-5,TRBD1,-,TGTGCCAGCAGGATGGGACAGGGTGGCCGTGGGCCCCAGCATTTT,CASRMGQGGRGPQHF
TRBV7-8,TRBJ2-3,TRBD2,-,TGTGCCAGCAGCTTAAGGACTAGCGGGGGCACAGATACGCAGTATTTT,CASSLRTSGGTDTQYF
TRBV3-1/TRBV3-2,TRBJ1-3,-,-,TGTGCCAGCAGCCAACCGAGTAGACCGGGCTCTGGAAACACCATATATTTT,CASSQPSRPGSGNTIYF
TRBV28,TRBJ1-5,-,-,TGTGCCAGCAGTTTTCGACGGTCGCGGTCTAGCAATCAGCCCCAGCATTTT,CASSFRRSRSSNQPQHF
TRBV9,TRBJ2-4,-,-,TGTGCCAGCAGCGTAGGGGCCACCGGGGGAAACATTCAGTACTTC,CASSVGATGGNIQYF
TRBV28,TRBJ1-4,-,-,TGTGCCAGCAGTGAGCAGGGGTTGAGTGAAAAACTGTTTTTT,CASSEQGLSEKLFF
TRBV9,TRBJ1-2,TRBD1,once,TGTGCCAGCAGCTCCCGACAGGGGGCTGAGGTTAACTATGGCTACACCTTC,CASSSRQGAEVNYGYTF
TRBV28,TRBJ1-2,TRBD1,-,TGTGCCAGCAGCCGACAGGGAAGGGGTTCTATGGGCTACACCTTC,CASSRQGRGSMGYTF
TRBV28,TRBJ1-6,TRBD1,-,TGTGCCATCCCGGGACAGGGATCTTCACCCCTCCACTTT,CAIPGQGSSPLHF
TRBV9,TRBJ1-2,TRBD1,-,TGTGCCAGCAGCGTAGGGACAGGGGACTATGGCTACACCTTC,CASSVGTGDYGYTF
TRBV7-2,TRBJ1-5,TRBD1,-,TGTGCCAGCAGCCCCGAGACAGGGGGCTTTCAGCCCCAGCATTTT,CASSPETGGFQPQHF
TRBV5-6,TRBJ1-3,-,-,TGTGCCAGCAGCCCCGGGATCCCTGGAAACACCATATATTTT,CASSPGIPGNTIYF
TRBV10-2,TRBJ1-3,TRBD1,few,TGCGCCAGCAGTCCCCCAGGGACAGGGGGCTCTGGAAACACCATATATTTT,CASSPPGTGGSGNTIYF